This T cell receptor (beta chain) derives from a study of response to subunit inactivated influenza vaccine. The CDR3 has 15 amino acids. Trimming pared 0 bases from V and 2 bases from J, leaving 9 bases between. Germline lookup yields CDR1 LGHNA and CDR2 YNFKEQ. TCRdb re-called the RT-PCR reads through MiXCR, storing one row per CDR3 protein. The data hold around 750,000 distinct CDR3 sequences, with around 20% observed a single time. This clonotype was seen a few times. This rearrangement joins TRBV4-2 to TRBJ2-3; D remains ambiguous. Sequenced here: PBMCs from blood, sampled about 5 days after vaccination. The origin of this receptor is a man aged 45-65 years who received an inactivated influenza vaccine. As DNA, the CDR3 is TGTGCCAGCAGCCAAGAGTCTGCCTACACAGATACGCAGTATTTT. Translating gives CASSQESAYTDTQYF.